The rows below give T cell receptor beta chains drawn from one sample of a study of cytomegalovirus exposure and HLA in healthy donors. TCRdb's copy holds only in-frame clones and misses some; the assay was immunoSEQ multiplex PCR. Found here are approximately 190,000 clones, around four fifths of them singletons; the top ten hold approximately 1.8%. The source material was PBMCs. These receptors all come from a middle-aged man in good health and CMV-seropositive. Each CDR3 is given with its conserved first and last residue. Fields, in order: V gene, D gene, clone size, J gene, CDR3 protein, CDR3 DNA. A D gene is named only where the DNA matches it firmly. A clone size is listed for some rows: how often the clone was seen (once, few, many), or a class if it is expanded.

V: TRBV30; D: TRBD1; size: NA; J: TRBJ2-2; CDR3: CAWKWTGRTGELFF; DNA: TGTGCCTGGAAATGGACAGGGCGCACCGGGGAGCTGTTTTTT
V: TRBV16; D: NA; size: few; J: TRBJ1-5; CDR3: CASSPNTNQPQHF; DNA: TGTGCCAGCAGCCCAAATACAAATCAGCCCCAGCATTTT
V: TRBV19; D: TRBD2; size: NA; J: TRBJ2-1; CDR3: CASSSPGTSGRSSYNEQFF; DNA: TGTGCCAGTAGTAGTCCCGGGACTAGCGGGAGGAGCTCCTACAATGAGCAGTTCTTC
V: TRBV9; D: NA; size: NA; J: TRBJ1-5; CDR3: CASSGSGFNRPQHF; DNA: TGTGCCAGTTCAGGATCAGGGTTCAATCGACCCCAGCATTTT
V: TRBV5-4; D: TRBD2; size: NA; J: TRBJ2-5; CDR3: CASSSSGRKETQYF; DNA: TGTGCCAGCAGTTCTAGCGGGAGGAAAGAGACCCAGTACTTC
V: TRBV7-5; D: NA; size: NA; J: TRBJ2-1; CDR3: CARSSLYNEQFF; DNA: TGTGCCAGAAGCTCCCTCTACAATGAGCAGTTCTTC
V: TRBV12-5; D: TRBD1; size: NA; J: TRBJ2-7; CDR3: CASGLPARQGQSYEQYF; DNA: TGTGCTAGTGGTTTGCCCGCCCGACAGGGACAAAGCTACGAGCAGTACTTC
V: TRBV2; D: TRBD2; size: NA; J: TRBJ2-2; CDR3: CATENEEAGVGTGELFF; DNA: TGTGCCACGGAGAATGAGGAAGCGGGGGTTGGCACCGGGGAGCTGTTTTTT
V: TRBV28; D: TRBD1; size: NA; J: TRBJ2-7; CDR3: CASSLVGQGYEQYF; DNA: TGTGCCAGCAGTTTAGTCGGACAGGGTTACGAGCAGTACTTC
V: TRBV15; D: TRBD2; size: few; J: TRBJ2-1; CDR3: CATSRSFLAGGNNEQFF; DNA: TGTGCCACCAGTCGATCCTTTCTAGCGGGAGGTAACAATGAGCAGTTCTTC
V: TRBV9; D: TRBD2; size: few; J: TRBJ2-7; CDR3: CASSVDGRAGYEQYF; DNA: TGTGCCAGCAGCGTAGACGGGAGGGCCGGGTACGAGCAGTACTTC
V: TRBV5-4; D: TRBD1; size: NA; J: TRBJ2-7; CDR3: CASSDDRGPYEQYF; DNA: TGTGCCAGCAGCGATGACAGGGGGCCCTACGAGCAGTACTTC
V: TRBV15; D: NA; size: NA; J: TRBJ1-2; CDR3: CATSRDGPGYGYTF; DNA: TGTGCCACCAGCAGAGATGGGCCCGGATATGGCTACACCTTC
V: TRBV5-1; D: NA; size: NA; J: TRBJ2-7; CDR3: CASSLAGDSYEQYF; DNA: TGCGCCAGCAGCTTGGCCGGGGACTCCTACGAGCAGTACTTC
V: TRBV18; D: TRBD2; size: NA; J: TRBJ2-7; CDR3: CASSISGSPYEQYF; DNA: TGTGCCAGCTCCATTAGCGGGAGCCCCTACGAGCAGTACTTC
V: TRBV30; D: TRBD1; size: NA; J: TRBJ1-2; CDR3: CAWRGQGGYYTF; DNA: TGTGCCTGGAGAGGGCAGGGGGGTTACTACACCTTC
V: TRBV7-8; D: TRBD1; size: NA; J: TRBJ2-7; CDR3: CASSSRQGAREQYF; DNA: TGTGCCAGCAGCTCCCGGCAGGGGGCGCGGGAGCAGTACTTC
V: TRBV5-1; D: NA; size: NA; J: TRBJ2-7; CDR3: CASSFTGPGEQYF; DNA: TGCGCCAGCAGCTTTACAGGGCCCGGCGAGCAGTACTTC
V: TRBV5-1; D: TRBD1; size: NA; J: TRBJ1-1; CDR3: CASSRGQGNTEAFF; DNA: TGCGCCAGCAGCCGGGGACAGGGGAACACTGAAGCTTTCTTT
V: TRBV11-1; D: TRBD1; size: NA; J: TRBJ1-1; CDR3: CASSLGQGDTEAFF; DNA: TGTGCCAGCAGCTTAGGACAGGGGGACACTGAAGCTTTCTTT
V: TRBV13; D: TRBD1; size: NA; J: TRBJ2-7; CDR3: CASSSGTANNYEQYF; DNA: TGTGCCAGCAGCTCGGGGACAGCGAATAACTACGAGCAGTACTTC
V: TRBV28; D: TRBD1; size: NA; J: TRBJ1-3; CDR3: CASRLGQGAPSVSGNTIYF; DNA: TGTGCCAGCAGATTAGGACAGGGGGCTCCCTCTGTATCTGGAAACACCATATATTTT
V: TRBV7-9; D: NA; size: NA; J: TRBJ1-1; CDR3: CASSLEGGPTEAFF; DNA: TGTGCCAGCAGCTTAGAGGGAGGGCCCACTGAAGCTTTCTTT
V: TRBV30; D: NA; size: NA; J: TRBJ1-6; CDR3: CAWSETVWSSPLHF; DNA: TGTGCCTGGAGTGAGACAGTTTGGAGTTCACCCCTCCACTTT
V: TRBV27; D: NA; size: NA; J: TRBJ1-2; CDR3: CASTPAGSNYGYTF; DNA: TGTGCCAGCACCCCGGCGGGTTCTAACTATGGCTACACCTTC
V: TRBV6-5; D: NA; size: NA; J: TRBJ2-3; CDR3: CASSYSRSRTDTQYF; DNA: TGTGCCAGCAGTTACTCGAGGTCTCGCACAGATACGCAGTATTTT
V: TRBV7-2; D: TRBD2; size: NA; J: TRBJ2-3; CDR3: CASSQSGRATDTQYF; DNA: TGTGCCAGCAGCCAGAGCGGGAGGGCCACAGATACGCAGTATTTT
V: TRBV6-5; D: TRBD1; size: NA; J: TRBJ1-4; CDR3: CASRTRGPGEKLFF; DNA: TGTGCCAGCAGGACCAGGGGGCCGGGGGAAAAACTGTTTTTT
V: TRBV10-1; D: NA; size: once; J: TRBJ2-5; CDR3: CASSDQTGEETQYF; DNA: TGCGCCAGCAGTGACCAGACAGGAGAAGAGACCCAGTACTTC
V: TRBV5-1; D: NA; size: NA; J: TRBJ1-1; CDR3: CASSLTPGVTEAFF; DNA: TGCGCCAGCAGCTTGACCCCCGGGGTAACTGAAGCTTTCTTT
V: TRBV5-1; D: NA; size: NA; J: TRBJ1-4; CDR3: CASSLGTVNEKLFF; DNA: TGCGCCAGCAGCTTGGGGACAGTTAATGAAAAACTGTTTTTT
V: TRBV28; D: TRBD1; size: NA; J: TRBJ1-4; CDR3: CASSLPPGQGNEKLFF; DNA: TGTGCCAGCAGTCTTCCACCGGGACAGGGGAATGAAAAACTGTTTTTT
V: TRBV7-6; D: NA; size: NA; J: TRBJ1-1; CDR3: CASSTPDYPAFF; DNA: TGTGCCAGCAGCACCCCGGACTACCCGGCTTTCTTT
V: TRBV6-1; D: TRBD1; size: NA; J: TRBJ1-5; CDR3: CASIKQGLGNQPQHF; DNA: TGTGCCAGCATCAAACAGGGGTTGGGCAATCAGCCCCAGCATTTT
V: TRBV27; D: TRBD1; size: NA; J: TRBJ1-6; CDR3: CASGVGQYNSPLHF; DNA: TGTGCCAGTGGGGTGGGACAGTATAATTCACCCCTCCACTTT
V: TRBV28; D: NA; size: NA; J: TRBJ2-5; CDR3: CASSPLPAGPGETQYF; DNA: TGTGCCAGCAGCCCTCTACCGGCGGGGCCGGGAGAGACCCAGTACTTC
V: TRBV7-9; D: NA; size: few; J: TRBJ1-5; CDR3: CASSLASNQPQHF; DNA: TGTGCCAGCAGCTTAGCCAGTAATCAGCCCCAGCATTTT
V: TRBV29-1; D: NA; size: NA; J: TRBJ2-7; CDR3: CSARGSWQDSYEQYF; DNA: TGCAGCGCCCGGGGTTCTTGGCAAGACTCCTACGAGCAGTACTTC
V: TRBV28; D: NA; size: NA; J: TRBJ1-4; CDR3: CASREPGAPNEKLFF; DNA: TGTGCCAGCAGAGAACCAGGGGCCCCGAATGAAAAACTGTTTTTT
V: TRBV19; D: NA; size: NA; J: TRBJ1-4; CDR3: CASTRGNEKLFF; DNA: TGTGCCAGTACTAGGGGGAATGAAAAACTGTTTTTT
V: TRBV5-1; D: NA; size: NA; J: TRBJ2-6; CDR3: CASSLFTFPITSGANVLTF; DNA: TGCGCCAGCAGCTTGTTCACTTTCCCCATTACCTCTGGGGCCAACGTCCTGACTTTC
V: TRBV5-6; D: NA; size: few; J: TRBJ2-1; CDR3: CASSSSDLAAYNEQFF; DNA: TGTGCCAGCAGCTCGTCGGATCTAGCCGCCTACAATGAGCAGTTCTTC
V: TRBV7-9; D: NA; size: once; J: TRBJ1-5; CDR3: CASSLTEGQPQHF; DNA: TGTGCCAGCAGCTTGACCGAGGGCCAGCCCCAGCATTTT
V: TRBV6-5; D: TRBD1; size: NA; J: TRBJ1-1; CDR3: CASSNRGSNTEAFF; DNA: TGCGCCAGCAGTAACAGGGGCTCGAACACTGAAGCTTTCTTT